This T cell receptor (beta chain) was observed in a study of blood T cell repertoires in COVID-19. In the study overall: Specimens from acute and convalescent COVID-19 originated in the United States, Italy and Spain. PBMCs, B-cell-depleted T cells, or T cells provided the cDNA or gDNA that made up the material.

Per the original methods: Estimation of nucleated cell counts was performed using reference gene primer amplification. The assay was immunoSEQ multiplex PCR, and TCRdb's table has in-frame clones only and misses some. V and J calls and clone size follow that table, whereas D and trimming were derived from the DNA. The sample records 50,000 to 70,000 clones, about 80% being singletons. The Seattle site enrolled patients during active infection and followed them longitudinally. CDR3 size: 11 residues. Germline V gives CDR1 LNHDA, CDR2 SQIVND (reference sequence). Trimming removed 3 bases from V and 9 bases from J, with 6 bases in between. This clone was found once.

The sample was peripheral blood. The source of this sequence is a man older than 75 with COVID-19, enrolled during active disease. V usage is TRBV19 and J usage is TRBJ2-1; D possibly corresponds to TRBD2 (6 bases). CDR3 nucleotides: TGTGCCAGTAGTATGGGGGGTGAGCAGTTCTTC. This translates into CASSMGGEQFF.